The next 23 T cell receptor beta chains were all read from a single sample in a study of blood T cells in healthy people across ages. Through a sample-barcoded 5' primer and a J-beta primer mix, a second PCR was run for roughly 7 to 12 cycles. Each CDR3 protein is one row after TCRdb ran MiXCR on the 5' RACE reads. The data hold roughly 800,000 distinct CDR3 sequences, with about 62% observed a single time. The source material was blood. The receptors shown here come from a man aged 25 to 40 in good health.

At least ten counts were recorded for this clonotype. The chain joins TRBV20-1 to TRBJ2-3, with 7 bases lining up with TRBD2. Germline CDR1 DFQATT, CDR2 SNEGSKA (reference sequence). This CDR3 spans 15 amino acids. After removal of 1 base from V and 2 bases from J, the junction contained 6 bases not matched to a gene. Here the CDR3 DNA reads TGCAGTGCTAGAGTAGTGGGAGGGTCCACAGATACGCAGTATTTT. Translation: CSARVVGGSTDTQYF.

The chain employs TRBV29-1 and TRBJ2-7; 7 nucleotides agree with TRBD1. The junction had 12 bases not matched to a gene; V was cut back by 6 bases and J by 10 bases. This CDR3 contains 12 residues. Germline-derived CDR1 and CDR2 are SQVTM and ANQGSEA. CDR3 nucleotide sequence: TGCAGCGTGGGGACAGTCCAAGAGGCCCAGTACTTC. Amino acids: CSVGTVQEAQYF.

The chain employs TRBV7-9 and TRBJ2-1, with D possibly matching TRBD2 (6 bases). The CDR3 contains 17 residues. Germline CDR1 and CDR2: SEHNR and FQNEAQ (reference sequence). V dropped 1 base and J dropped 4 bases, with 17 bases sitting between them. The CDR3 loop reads CASSLGLGGEGYNEQFF. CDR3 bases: TGTGCCAGCAGCTTAGGTCTGGGGGGAGAAGGTTACAATGAGCAGTTCTTC. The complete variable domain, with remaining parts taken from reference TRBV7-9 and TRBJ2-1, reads DTGVSQNPRHKITKRGQNVTFRCDPISEHNRLYWYRQTLGQGPEFLTYFQNEAQLEKSRLLSDRFSAERPKGSFSTLEIQRTEQGDSAMYLCASSLGLGGEGYNEQFFGPGTRLTVL.

The CDR3 DNA reads TGTGCCAGCAGCAAAAGTATCCGCGAGCAGTTCTTC. Translation gives CASSKSIREQFF. The chain carries TRBV7-2 and TRBJ2-1; no definite D call. V was cut by 5 bases and J by 10 bases, with 12 bases left in between. CDR1 is SGHTA and CDR2 is FQGNSA in the germline V gene. The CDR3 has 12 residues.

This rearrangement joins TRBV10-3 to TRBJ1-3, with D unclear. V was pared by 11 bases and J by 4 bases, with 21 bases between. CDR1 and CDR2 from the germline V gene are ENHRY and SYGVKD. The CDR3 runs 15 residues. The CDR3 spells CAVVREAGLGNTIYF. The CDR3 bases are TGTGCCGTTGTTCGCGAGGCGGGATTAGGAAACACCATATATTTT.

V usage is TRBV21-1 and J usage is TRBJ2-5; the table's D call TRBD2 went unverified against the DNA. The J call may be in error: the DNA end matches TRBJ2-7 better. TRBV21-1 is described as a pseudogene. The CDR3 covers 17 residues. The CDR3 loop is CASSNTGRAAGIHEQYF. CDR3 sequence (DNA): TGTGCCAGCAGCAACACCGGAAGGGCTGCCGGAATCCACGAGCAGTACTTC.

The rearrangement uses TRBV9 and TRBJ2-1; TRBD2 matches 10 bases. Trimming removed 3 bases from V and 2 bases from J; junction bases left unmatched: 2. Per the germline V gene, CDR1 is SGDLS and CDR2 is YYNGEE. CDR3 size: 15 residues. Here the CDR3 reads CASSASGRAYNEQFF. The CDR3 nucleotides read TGTGCCAGCAGCGCGAGCGGGAGGGCCTACAATGAGCAGTTCTTC.

Written as DNA, the CDR3 is TGTGCCAGCAGTTTAATCGGCAGGGACTACGAGCAGTACTTC. Its protein is CASSLIGRDYEQYF. The genes are TRBV12-3 or TRBV12-4 and TRBJ2-7, with D possibly TRBD1 on 5 matching bases. The CDR3 is 14 amino acids. V dropped 2 bases and J dropped 3 bases, with 11 bases sitting between them.

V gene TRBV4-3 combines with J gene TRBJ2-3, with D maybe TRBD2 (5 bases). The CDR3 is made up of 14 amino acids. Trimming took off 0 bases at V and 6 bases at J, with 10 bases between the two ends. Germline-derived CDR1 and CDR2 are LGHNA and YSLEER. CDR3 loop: CASSQDGRADTQYF. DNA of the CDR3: TGCGCCAGCAGCCAAGATGGGAGAGCGGATACGCAGTATTTT.

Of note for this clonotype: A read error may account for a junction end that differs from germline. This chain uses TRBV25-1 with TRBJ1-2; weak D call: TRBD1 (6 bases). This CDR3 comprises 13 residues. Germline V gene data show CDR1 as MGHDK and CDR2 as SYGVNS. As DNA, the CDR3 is TGTGCCTGCAGTGATATCAGGGGATCTGGCTACACCTTC. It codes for CACSDIRGSGYTF.

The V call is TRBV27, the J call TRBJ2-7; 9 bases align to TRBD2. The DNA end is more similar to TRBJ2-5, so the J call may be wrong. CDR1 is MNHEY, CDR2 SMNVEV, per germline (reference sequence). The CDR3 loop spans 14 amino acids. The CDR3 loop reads CASSNSGSAETQYF. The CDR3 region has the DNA TGTGCCAGCAGTAATAGCGGGAGTGCTGAGACCCAGTACTTC.

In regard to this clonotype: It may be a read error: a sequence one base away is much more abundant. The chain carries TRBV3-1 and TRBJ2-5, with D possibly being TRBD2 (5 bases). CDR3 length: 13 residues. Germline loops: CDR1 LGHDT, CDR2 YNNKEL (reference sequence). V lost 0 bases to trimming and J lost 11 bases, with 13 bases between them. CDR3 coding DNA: TGTGCCAGCAGCCAAGAGGAGGCGAGAGGGCAGTACTTC. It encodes CASSQEEARGQYF.

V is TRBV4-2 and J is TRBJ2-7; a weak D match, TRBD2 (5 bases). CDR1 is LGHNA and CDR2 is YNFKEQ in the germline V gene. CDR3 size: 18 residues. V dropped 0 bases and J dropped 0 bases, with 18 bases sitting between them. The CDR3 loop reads CASSQDGERQVDSYEQYF. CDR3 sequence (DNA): TGTGCCAGCAGCCAAGATGGGGAGCGCCAGGTGGACTCCTACGAGCAGTACTTC.

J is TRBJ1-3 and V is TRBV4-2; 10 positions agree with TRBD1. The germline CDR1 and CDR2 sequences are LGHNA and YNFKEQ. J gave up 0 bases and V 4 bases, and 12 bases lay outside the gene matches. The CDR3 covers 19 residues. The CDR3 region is CASSLRQGAPGNSGNTIYF. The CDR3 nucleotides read TGTGCCAGCAGCCTCAGACAGGGGGCACCGGGGAACTCTGGAAACACCATATATTTT.

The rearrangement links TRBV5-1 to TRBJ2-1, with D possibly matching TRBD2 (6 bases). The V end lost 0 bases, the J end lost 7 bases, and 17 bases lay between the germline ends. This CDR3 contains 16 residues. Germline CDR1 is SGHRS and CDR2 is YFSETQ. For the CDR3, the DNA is TGCGCCAGCAGCTTGGATGGGCGACTAGGACCGAATGAGCAGTTCTTC. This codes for CASSLDGRLGPNEQFF.

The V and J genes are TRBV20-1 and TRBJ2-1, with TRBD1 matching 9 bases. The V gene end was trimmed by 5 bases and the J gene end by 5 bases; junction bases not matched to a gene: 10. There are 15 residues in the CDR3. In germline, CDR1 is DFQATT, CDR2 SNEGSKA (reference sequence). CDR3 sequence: CSAPLRDRANNEQFF. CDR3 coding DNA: TGCAGTGCTCCACTCCGGGACAGGGCCAACAATGAGCAGTTCTTC.

The chain's CDR3 is CASRAYGANVLTF. The CDR3 region has the DNA TGCGCCAGCAGAGCGTACGGGGCCAACGTCCTGACTTTC. The chain couples TRBV4-3 to TRBJ2-6, with D uncertain. Germline-derived CDR1 and CDR2 are LGHNA and YSLEER. V shed 6 bases and J shed 4 bases, with 7 bases lying between them. This CDR3 is built from 13 residues.

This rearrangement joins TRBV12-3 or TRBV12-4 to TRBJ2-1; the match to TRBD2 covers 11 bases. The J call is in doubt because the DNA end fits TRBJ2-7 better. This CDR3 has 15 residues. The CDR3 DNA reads TGTGCCAGCAGCCCCGGGACTAGCGGTTACAATGAGCAGTACTTC. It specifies CASSPGTSGYNEQYF.

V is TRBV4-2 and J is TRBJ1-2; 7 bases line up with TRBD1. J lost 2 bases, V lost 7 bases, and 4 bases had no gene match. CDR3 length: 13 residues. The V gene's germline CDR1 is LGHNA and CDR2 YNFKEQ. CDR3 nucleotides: TGTGCCAGCACCCAGGGGGGGAACTATGGCTACACCTTC. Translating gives CASTQGGNYGYTF.

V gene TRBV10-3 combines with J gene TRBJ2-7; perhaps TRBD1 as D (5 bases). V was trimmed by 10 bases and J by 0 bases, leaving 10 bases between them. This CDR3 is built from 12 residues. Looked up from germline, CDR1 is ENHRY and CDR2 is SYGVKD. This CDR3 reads CATRQPSYEQYF. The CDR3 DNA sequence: TGTGCCACCAGACAGCCCTCCTACGAGCAGTACTTC.

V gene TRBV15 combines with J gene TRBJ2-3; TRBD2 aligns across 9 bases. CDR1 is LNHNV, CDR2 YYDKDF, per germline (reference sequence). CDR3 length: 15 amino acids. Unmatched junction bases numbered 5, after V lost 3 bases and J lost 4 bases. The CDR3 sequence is CATSSQRGASDTQYF. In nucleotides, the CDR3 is TGTGCCACCAGCAGTCAGCGGGGGGCCTCAGATACGCAGTATTTT.

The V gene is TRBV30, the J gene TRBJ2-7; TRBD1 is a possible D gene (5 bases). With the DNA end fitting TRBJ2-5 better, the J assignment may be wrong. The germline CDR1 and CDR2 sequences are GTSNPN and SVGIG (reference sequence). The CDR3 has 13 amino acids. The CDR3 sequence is CASSQGREETQYF. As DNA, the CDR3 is TGTGCCTCCTCTCAGGGAAGAGAGGAGACCCAGTACTTC.

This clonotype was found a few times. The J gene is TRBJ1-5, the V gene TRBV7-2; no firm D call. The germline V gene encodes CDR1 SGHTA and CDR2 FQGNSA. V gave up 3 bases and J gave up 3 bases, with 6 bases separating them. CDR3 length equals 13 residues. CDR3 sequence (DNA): TGTGCCAGCAGCTTTTGGTTCAATCAGCCCCAGCATTTT. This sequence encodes CASSFWFNQPQHF.